This T cell receptor (beta chain) derives from a study of beta chain features in type 1 diabetes. General study results and limits: Shorter templates might be favored by PCR, equally in patients and controls. Type 1 diabetes patients had TCRB CDR3s that were shorter (moderately but significantly so) in all four CD4+ subsets.

The sample holds a few counts of this clone. Antigen: not known. Sequencing targeted expressed TCRB transcripts, as all isolated RNA had been reverse transcribed. Profiled with immunoSEQ multiplex PCR; TCRdb holds only in-frame clones, not every one. Among 250,000 to 350,000 clones, around an eighth were seen once, and the ten largest hold around 0.016%. The sequenced material came from naive CD4+ T cells from blood. The clonotype was recovered from a man aged 30 to 39 with type 1 diabetes.

CDR3 DNA: TGTGCTAGTGGTTTGGGACAGGGGCCCTACAATGAGCAGTTCTTC. It translates to CASGLGQGPYNEQFF. This rearrangement joins TRBV12-5 to TRBJ2-1; 8 nucleotides line up with TRBD1. V gave up 1 base and J gave up 2 bases; unmatched junction bases: 1. The CDR3 has 15 residues. Germline loops: CDR1 LGHNT, CDR2 FRNRAP.